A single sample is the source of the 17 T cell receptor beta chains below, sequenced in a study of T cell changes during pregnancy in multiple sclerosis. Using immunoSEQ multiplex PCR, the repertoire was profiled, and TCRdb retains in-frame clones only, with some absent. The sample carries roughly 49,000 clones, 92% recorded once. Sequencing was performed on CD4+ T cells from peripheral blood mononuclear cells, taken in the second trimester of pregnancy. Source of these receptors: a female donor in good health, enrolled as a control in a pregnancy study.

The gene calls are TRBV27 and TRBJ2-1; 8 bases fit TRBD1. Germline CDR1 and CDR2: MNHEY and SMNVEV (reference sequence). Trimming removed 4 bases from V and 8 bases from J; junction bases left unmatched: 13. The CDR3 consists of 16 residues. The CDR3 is CASSSEGRGPTHEQFF. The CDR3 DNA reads TGTGCCAGCAGTTCCGAGGGCAGGGGGCCGACCCATGAGCAGTTCTTC.

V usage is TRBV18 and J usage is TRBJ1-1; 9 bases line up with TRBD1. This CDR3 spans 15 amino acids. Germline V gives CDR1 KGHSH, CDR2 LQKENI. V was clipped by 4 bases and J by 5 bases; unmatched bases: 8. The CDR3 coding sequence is TGTGCCAGCTCACATACGGACAGGGGAAAAACTGAAGCTTTCTTT. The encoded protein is CASSHTDRGKTEAFF.

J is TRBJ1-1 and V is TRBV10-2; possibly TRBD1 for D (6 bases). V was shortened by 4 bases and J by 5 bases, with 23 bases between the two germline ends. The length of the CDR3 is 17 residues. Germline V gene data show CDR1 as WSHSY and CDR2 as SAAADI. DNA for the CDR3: TGCGCCAGCAGTGGGACCCCTTATCTCAGGGGTGGGACTGAAGCTTTCTTT. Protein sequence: CASSGTPYLRGGTEAFF.

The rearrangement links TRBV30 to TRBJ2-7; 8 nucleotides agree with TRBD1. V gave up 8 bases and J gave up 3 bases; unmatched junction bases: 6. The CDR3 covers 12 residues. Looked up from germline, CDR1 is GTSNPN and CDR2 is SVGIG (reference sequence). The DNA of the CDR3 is TGTGCCCTCACAGGGGGTGACTACGAGCAGTACTTC. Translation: CALTGGDYEQYF.

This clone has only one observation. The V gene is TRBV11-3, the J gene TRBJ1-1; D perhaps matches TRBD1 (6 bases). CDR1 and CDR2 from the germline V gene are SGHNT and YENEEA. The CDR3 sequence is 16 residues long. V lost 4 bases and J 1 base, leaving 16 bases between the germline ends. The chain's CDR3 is CASSSMGGGWNTEAFF. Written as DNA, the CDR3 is TGTGCCAGCAGCTCCATGGGGGGGGGCTGGAACACTGAAGCTTTCTTT.

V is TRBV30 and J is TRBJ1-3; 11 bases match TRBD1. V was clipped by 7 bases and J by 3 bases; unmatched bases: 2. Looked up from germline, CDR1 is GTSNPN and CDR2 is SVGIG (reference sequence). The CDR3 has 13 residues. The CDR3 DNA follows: TGTGCCTCCGGGACAGGGGGTGGAAACACCATATATTTT. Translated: CASGTGGGNTIYF.

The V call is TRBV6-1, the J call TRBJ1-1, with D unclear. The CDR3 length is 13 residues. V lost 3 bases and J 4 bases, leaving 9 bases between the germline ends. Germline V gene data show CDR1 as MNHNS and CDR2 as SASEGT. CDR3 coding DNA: TGTGCCAGCAGTGAGATAGGGAGCACTGAAGCTTTCTTT. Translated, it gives CASSEIGSTEAFF.

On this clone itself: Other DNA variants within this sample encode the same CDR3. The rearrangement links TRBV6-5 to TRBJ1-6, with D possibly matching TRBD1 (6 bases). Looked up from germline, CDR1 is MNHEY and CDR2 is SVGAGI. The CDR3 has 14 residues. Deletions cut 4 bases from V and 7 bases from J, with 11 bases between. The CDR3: CASSLGQGNSPLHF. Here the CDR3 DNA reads TGTGCCAGCAGTTTGGGTCAGGGGAATTCACCCCTCCACTTT.

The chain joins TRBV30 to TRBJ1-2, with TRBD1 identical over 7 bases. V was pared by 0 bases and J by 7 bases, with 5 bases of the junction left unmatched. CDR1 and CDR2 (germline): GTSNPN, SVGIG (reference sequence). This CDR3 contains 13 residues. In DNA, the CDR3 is TGTGCCTGGAGTGTAGGGCGACAGGGTGGCTACACCTTC. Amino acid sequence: CAWSVGRQGGYTF.

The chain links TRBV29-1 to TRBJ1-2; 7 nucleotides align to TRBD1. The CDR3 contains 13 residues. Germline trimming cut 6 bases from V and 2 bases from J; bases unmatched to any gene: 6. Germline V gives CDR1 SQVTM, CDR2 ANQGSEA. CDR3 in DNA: TGCAGCGTCAGACAGGGAGAGAACTATGGCTACACCTTC. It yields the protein CSVRQGENYGYTF.

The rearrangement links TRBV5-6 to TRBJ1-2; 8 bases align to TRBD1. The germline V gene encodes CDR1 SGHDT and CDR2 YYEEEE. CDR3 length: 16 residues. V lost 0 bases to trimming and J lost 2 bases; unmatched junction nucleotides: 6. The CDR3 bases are TGTGCCAGCAGCTTGGCTGACAGGGGAAGGAACTATGGCTACACCTTC. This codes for CASSLADRGRNYGYTF.

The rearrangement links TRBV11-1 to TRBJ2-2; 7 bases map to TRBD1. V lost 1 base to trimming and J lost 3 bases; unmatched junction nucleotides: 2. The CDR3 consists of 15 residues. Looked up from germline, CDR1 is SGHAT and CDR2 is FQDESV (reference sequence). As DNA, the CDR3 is TGTGCCAGCAGCTTAGGCCAGGGGGACACCGGGGAGCTGTTTTTT. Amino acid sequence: CASSLGQGDTGELFF.

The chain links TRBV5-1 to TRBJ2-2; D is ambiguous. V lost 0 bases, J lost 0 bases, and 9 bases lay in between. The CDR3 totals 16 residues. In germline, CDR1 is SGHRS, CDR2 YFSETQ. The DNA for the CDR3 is TGCGCCAGCAGCTTGGCCCAGTCCCCGAACACCGGGGAGCTGTTTTTT. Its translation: CASSLAQSPNTGELFF.

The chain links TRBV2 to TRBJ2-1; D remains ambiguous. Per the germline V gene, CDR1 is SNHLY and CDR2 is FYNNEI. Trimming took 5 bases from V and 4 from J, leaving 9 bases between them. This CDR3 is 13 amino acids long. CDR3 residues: CASSSSVYNEQFF. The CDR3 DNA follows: TGTGCCAGCAGTTCCTCAGTATACAATGAGCAGTTCTTC.

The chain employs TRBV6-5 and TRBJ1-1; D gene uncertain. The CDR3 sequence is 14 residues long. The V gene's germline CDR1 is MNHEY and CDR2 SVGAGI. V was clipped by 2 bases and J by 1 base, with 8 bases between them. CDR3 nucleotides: TGTGCCAGCAGTTACGGAACAGAGAACACTGAAGCTTTCTTT. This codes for CASSYGTENTEAFF.

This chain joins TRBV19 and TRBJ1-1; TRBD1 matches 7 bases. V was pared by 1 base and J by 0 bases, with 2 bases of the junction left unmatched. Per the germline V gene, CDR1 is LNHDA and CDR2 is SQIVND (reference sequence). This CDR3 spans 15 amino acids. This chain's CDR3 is CASSIGDSMNTEAFF. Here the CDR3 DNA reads TGTGCCAGTAGTATAGGGGACAGTATGAACACTGAAGCTTTCTTT.

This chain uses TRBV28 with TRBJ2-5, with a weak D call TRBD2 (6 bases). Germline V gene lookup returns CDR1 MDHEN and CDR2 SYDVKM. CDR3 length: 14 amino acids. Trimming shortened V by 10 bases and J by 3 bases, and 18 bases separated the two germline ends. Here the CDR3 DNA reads TGTGCCACCAGACAGAACGGGGGAAAAGAGACCCAGTACTTC. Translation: CATRQNGGKETQYF. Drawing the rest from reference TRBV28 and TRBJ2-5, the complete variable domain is DVKVTQSSRYLVKRTGEKVFLECVQDMDHENMFWYRQDPGLGLRLIYFSYDVKMKEKGDIPEGYSVSREKKERFSLILESASTNQTSMYLCATRQNGGKETQYFGPGTRLLVL.